This TCR beta chain is from a study of cytomegalovirus exposure and HLA in healthy donors. General observations from the study: Later on, an analysis showed TCR association rates differing by HLA locus, with DRB1 the most and HLA-C the fewest. In vitro testing confirmed a few CMV-associated chains as specific for CMV antigens.

Donors likely had unrecorded immune exposures despite being nominally healthy when sampled. The study ran its PCR with 60 Vbeta and 13 Jbeta primers. Repertoires were generated with immunoSEQ multiplex PCR, while TCRdb's copy carries only in-frame clones and drops some. The sample shows tens of thousands of clones, approximately 66% of them seen only once. Of note for this clone: What it binds is unknown.

What was sequenced was PBMCs. The TCR was taken from a young man in good health and CMV-seronegative.

CDR3 sequence reads: CATSVRTGKYEQYF. For the CDR3, the DNA is TGTGCCACCAGCGTCCGGACAGGGAAGTACGAGCAGTACTTC. The chain recombines TRBV15 with TRBJ2-7, with TRBD1 identical over 8 bases. Looked up from germline, CDR1 is LNHNV and CDR2 is YYDKDF (reference sequence). With V trimmed by 5 bases and J by 4 bases, 7 bases remained unmatched. CDR3 size: 14 residues.